The 17 T cell receptor beta chains presented below share a single source sample, sequenced in a study of blood T cell repertoires in COVID-19. Sequencing used immunoSEQ multiplex PCR; TCRdb keeps in-frame clones, though not all of them. The sample carries about 68,000 clones, around nine tenths recorded once. Sequenced material: peripheral blood. The origin of the receptors is a woman between 50 and 59 years old with COVID-19, enrolled during active disease.

The chain has TRBV5-4 and TRBJ1-6; D is unclear. Per the germline V gene, CDR1 is SGHNT and CDR2 is YYREEE (reference sequence). The CDR3 length is 15 residues. V dropped 1 base and J dropped 8 bases, with 13 bases sitting between them. CDR3 nucleotide sequence: TGTGCCAGCAGCTTGCGACGGCCCGGGGATTCACCCCTCCACTTT. Amino acids: CASSLRRPGDSPLHF.

This chain joins TRBV5-1 and TRBJ2-2; 16 bases are shared with TRBD2. Trimming cost V 7 bases and J 5 bases; bases outside gene matches: 8. This CDR3 region has 17 residues. CDR1 SGHRS and CDR2 YFSETQ come from the germline V gene. CDR3 sequence: CASSGLAGGQNTGELFF. The CDR3 bases are TGCGCCAGCTCGGGACTAGCGGGAGGGCAGAATACCGGGGAGCTGTTTTTT.

The V gene is TRBV27, the J gene TRBJ2-3; no clear D. CDR1 and CDR2 (germline): MNHEY, SMNVEV (reference sequence). Between the trimmed V and J ends, which lost 10 bases and 2 bases, there was a span of 13 bases. The CDR3 has 13 residues. The CDR3 region is CATLDSFTDTQYF. CDR3 DNA sequence: TGTGCCACCCTAGACTCGTTCACAGATACGCAGTATTTT.

The chain carries TRBV30 and TRBJ2-2; TRBD2 aligns across 10 bases. The trim removed 1 base at V and 2 bases at J, leaving 4 bases unmatched. The CDR3 contains 16 residues. Germline V gene lookup returns CDR1 GTSNPN and CDR2 SVGIG (reference sequence). The CDR3 sequence is CAWSESGRANTGELFF. The DNA for the CDR3 is TGTGCCTGGAGTGAAAGCGGGAGGGCCAACACCGGGGAGCTGTTTTTT.

The chain employs TRBV19 and TRBJ2-1, with 8 bases identical to TRBD1. Germline trimming cut 5 bases from V and 4 bases from J; bases unmatched to any gene: 7. Germline V gene lookup returns CDR1 LNHDA and CDR2 SQIVND (reference sequence). CDR3 length equals 15 residues. The DNA of the CDR3 is TGTGCCAGTAGTCCACCGGGACAGGCATACAATGAGCAGTTCTTC. Translation: CASSPPGQAYNEQFF. Filled out from reference TRBV19 and TRBJ2-1, the complete variable domain reads DGGITQSPKYLFRKEGQNVTLSCEQNLNHDAMYWYRQDPGQGLRLIYYSQIVNDFQKGDIAEGYSVSREKKESFPLTVTSAQKNPTAFYLCASSPPGQAYNEQFFGPGTRLTVL.

V is TRBV29-1 and J is TRBJ2-3; D is undetermined. This CDR3 is built from 14 residues. Germline V gene data show CDR1 as SQVTM and CDR2 as ANQGSEA. Trimming took off 6 bases at V and 0 bases at J, with 13 bases between the two ends. The CDR3 nucleotides are TGCAGCGTACTCGGGTTAACTAGCACAGATACGCAGTATTTT. It translates to CSVLGLTSTDTQYF.

V and J are TRBV6-5 and TRBJ2-7, with D perhaps TRBD2 (6 bases). Germline values: CDR1 MNHEY, CDR2 SVGAGI. This CDR3 has 12 amino acids. V was pared by 6 bases and J by 3 bases, with 9 bases between. The DNA for the CDR3 is TGTGCCAGCAGCCGGACTATCTACGAGCAGTACTTC. Encoded protein: CASSRTIYEQYF.

For the CDR3, the DNA is TGCAGCGTTGACTTCCTCGCTAACTATGGCTACACCTTC. Translating it yields CSVDFLANYGYTF. V gene TRBV29-1 combines with J gene TRBJ1-2; D not resolved. V lost 3 bases and J lost 0, with 8 bases in between. The length of the CDR3 is 13 residues. Germline CDR1 reads SQVTM; CDR2 reads ANQGSEA.

The V call is TRBV6-5, the J call TRBJ2-3, with D possibly TRBD2 on 5 matching bases. V was cut by 9 bases and J by 0 bases, with 13 bases left in between. Germline CDR1 MNHEY, CDR2 SVGAGI. CDR3 size: 14 residues. The DNA for the CDR3 is TGTGCCAGAGTGGCGGACTCGAGCACAGATACGCAGTATTTT. Its translation is CARVADSSTDTQYF.

This chain connects TRBV7-9 to TRBJ2-1; TRBD2 matches at 8 bases. CDR1 and CDR2 from the germline V gene are SEHNR and FQNEAQ (reference sequence). The CDR3 covers 16 residues. With V trimmed by 1 base and J by 8 bases, 10 bases remained unmatched. The CDR3 nucleotides are TGTGCCAGCAGCTTAGAAGGATGGACTAGCAGGGATGAGCAGTTCTTC. This translates into CASSLEGWTSRDEQFF.

The V gene is TRBV11-2, the J gene TRBJ1-6; D ambiguous. Trimming pared 3 bases from V and 6 bases from J, leaving 21 bases between. The germline gives CDR1 SGHAT, CDR2 FQNNGV. CDR3 size: 18 residues. The CDR3 loop is CASSLRGNNLRANSPLHF. As DNA, the CDR3 is TGTGCCAGCAGCTTGCGAGGGAATAACCTAAGGGCTAATTCACCCCTCCACTTT. The full variable domain, its missing parts supplied by reference TRBV11-2 and TRBJ1-6, is EAGVAQSPRYKIIEKRQSVAFWCNPISGHATLYWYQQILGQGPKLLIQFQNNGVVDDSQLPKDRFSAERLKGVDSTLKIQPAKLEDSAVYLCASSLRGNNLRANSPLHFGNGTRLTVT.

The chain recombines TRBV4-1 with TRBJ1-2; 7 bases are a match to TRBD1. The germline V gene has CDR1 MGHRA and CDR2 YSYEKL. The CDR3 contains 16 residues. V lost 0 bases and J lost 8; bases outside the gene matches: 12. CDR3 loop: CASSQDKGAQSGGYTF. The DNA of the CDR3 is TGCGCCAGCAGCCAAGATAAGGGGGCGCAGTCAGGCGGCTACACCTTC.

This clone is a singleton in its sample. The chain uses TRBV11-3 and TRBJ2-3, with 7 bases fitting TRBD2. The CDR3 loop spans 17 amino acids. V gave up 7 bases and J gave up 4 bases; unmatched junction bases: 17. From germline, CDR1 is SGHNT and CDR2 YENEEA. Here the CDR3 DNA reads TGTGCCAGCAAATCCTCCTTCGAGACTAGCAACCCAGATACGCAGTATTTT. Its translation: CASKSSFETSNPDTQYF.

V usage is TRBV4-2 and J usage is TRBJ2-6; 8 bases are a match to TRBD1. The V gene's germline CDR1 is LGHNA and CDR2 YNFKEQ. The junction had 10 bases not matched to a gene; V was cut back by 3 bases and J by 9 bases. The CDR3 is made up of 16 amino acids. The CDR3 region is CASSHHLDRVDNVLTF. The CDR3 nucleotides are TGTGCCAGCAGCCACCACCTGGACAGGGTAGACAACGTCCTGACTTTC.

The chain couples TRBV19 to TRBJ1-5; TRBD1 matches 9 bases. The germline gives CDR1 LNHDA, CDR2 SQIVND (reference sequence). The V segment lost 2 bases and the J segment 2 bases; nucleotides outside the gene matches: 10. The length of the CDR3 is 18 residues. CDR3 sequence reads: CASSIRGDRAWGNQPQHF. The CDR3 region has the DNA TGTGCCAGTAGTATAAGAGGGGACAGGGCTTGGGGCAATCAGCCCCAGCATTTT.

The rearrangement uses TRBV27 and TRBJ2-5, with 7 nucleotides matching TRBD1. The CDR3 runs to 15 residues. Unmatched junction bases numbered 9, after V lost 7 bases and J lost 1 base. Germline V gene lookup returns CDR1 MNHEY and CDR2 SMNVEV (reference sequence). In DNA, the CDR3 is TGTGCCAGCACCTCCCCGGGACAGCTCCAAGAGACCCAGTACTTC. This gives the protein CASTSPGQLQETQYF.

The rearrangement links TRBV29-1 to TRBJ1-6; 7 bases align to TRBD1. The CDR3 length is 13 residues. Germline V gene sequence: CDR1 SQVTM, CDR2 ANQGSEA. V was pared by 7 bases and J by 4 bases, with 4 bases of the junction left unmatched. CDR3 in DNA: TGCAGCGCCCGGGACAGTTATAATTCACCCCTCCACTTT. Its protein is CSARDSYNSPLHF.